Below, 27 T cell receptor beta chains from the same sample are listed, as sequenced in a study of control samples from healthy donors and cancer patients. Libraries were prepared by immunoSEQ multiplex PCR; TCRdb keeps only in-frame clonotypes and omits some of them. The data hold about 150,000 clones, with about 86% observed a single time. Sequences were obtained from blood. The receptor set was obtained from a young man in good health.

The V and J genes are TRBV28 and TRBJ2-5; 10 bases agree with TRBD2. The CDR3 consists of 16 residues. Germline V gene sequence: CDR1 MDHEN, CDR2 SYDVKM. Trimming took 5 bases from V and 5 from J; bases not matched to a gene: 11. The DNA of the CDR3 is TGTGCCAGCAGTCCCCCGAGCGGGGGGGCCGGGGAGACCCAGTACTTC. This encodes CASSPPSGGAGETQYF.

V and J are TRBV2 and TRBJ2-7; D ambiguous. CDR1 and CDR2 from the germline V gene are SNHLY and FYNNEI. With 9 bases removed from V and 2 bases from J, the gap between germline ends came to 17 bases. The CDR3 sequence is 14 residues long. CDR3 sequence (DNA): TGTGCCAGTGCCCCCGTTGGAGATCCCTACGAGCAGTACTTC. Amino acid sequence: CASAPVGDPYEQYF.

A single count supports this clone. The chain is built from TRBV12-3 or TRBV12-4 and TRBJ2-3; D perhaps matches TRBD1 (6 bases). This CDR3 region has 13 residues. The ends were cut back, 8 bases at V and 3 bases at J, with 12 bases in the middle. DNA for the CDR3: TGTGCCAGCGGAAACAGGGATACAGATACGCAGTATTTT. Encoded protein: CASGNRDTDTQYF.

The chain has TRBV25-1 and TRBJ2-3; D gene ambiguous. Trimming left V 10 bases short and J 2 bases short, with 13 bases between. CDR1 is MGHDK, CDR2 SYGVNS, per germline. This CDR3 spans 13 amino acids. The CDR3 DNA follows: TGTGCCACCACCCGGGCCCCCACAGATACGCAGTATTTT. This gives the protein CATTRAPTDTQYF.

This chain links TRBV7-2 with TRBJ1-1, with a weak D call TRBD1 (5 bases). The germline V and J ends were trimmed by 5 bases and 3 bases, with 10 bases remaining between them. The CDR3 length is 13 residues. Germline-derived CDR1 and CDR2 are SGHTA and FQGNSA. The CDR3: CASSKRGDTEAFF. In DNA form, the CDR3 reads TGTGCCAGCAGCAAACGAGGGGACACTGAAGCTTTCTTT.

The CDR3 nucleotides read TGTGCCAGCAGTTTCTCGGCAGGAAGCTCCTATAATTCACCCCTCCACTTT. Amino acid sequence: CASSFSAGSSYNSPLHF. The gene calls are TRBV28 and TRBJ1-6, with unresolved D. Germline CDR1 MDHEN, CDR2 SYDVKM. V lost 3 bases and J lost 0, with 12 bases in between. The CDR3 has 17 residues.

CDR3 protein: CASSEDLGFNQPQHF. In DNA, the CDR3 is TGTGCCAGCAGTGAAGATTTGGGTTTCAATCAGCCCCAGCATTTT. V and J are TRBV6-1 and TRBJ1-5; D is uncertain. V dropped 1 base and J dropped 3 bases, with 10 bases sitting between them. The CDR3 has 15 amino acids. Germline CDR1 MNHNS, CDR2 SASEGT.

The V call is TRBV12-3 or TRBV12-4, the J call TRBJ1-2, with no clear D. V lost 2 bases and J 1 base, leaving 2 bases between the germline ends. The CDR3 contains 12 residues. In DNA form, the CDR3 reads TGTGCCAGCAGTTTAAGTAACTATGGCTACACCTTC. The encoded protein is CASSLSNYGYTF.

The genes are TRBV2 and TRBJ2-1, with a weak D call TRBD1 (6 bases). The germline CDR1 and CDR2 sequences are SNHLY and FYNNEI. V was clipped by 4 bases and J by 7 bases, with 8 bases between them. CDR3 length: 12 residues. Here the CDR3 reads CASSAQGNEQFF. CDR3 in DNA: TGTGCCAGCAGTGCCCAGGGGAATGAGCAGTTCTTC.

The CDR3 coding sequence is TGCGCCAGCAGCCATAATCGGGGGGCATCCTACGAGCAGTACTTC. Encoded protein: CASSHNRGASYEQYF. The rearrangement uses TRBV4-3 and TRBJ2-7; TRBD2 might be the D (7 bases). V gave up 3 bases and J gave up 1 base, with 13 bases separating them. Germline loops: CDR1 LGHNA, CDR2 YSLEER. This CDR3 is 15 amino acids long.

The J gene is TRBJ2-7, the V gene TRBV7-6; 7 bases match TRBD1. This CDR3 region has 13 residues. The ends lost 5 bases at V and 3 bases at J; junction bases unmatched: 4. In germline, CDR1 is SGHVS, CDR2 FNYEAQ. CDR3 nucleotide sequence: TGTGCCAGCAGCATAGGACAGGACTACGAGCAGTACTTC. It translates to CASSIGQDYEQYF.

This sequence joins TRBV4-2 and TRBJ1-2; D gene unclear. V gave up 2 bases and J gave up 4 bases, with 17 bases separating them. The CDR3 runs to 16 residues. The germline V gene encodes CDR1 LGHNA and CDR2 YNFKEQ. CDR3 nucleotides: TGTGCCAGCAGCCAAAGCCGACAAACCCTCAGCTATGGCTACACCTTC. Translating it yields CASSQSRQTLSYGYTF.

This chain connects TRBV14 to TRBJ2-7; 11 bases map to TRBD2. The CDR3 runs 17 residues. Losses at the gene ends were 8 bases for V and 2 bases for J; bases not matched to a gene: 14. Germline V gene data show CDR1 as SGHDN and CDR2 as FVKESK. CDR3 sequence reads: CASGAQPPGLAAYEQYF. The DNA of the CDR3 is TGTGCCAGCGGAGCCCAACCCCCGGGACTAGCGGCCTACGAGCAGTACTTC.

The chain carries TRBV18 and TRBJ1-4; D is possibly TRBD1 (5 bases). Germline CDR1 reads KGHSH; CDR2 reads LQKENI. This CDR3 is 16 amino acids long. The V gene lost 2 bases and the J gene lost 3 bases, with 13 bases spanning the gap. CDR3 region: CASSPAQGASNEKLFF. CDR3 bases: TGTGCCAGCTCACCAGCCCAAGGGGCGTCTAATGAAAAACTGTTTTTT.

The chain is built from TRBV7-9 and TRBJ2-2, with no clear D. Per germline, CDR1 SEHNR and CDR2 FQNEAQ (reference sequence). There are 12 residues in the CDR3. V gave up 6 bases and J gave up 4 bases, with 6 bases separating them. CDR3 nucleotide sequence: TGTGCCAGCAGTATAGGCACCGGGGAGCTGTTTTTT. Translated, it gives CASSIGTGELFF. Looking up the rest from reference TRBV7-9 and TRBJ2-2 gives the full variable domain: DTGVSQNPRHKITKRGQNVTFRCDPISEHNRLYWYRQTLGQGPEFLTYFQNEAQLEKSRLLSDRFSAERPKGSFSTLEIQRTEQGDSAMYLCASSIGTGELFFGEGSRLTVL.

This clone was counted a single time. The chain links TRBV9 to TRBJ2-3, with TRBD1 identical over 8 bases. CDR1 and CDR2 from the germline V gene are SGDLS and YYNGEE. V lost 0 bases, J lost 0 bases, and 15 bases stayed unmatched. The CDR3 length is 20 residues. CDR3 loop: CASSVATRQGTQPSTDTQYF. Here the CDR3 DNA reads TGTGCCAGCAGCGTAGCTACAAGACAGGGGACCCAGCCAAGCACAGATACGCAGTATTTT.

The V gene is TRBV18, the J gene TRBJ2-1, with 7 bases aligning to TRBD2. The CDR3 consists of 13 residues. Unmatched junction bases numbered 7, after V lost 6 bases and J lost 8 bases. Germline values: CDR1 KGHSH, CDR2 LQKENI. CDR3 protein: CASSSSRGDEQFF. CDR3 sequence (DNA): TGTGCCAGCTCTTCATCCCGGGGGGATGAGCAGTTCTTC.

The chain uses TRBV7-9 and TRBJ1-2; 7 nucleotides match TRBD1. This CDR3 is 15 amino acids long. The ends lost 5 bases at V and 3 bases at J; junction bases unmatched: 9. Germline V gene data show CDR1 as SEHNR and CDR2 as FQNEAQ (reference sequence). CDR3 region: CASSIQGTKDYGYTF. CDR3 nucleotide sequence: TGTGCCAGCAGCATACAGGGGACTAAGGACTATGGCTACACCTTC.

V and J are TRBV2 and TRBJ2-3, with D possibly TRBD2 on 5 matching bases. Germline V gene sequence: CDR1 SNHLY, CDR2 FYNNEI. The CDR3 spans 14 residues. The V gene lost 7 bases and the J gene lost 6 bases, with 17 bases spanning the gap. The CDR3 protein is CASTPARGSDTQYF. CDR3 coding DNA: TGTGCCAGCACCCCGGCCAGAGGGTCGGATACGCAGTATTTT. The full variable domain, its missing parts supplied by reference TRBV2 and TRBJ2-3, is EPEVTQTPSHQVTQMGQEVILRCVPISNHLYFYWYRQILGQKVEFLVSFYNNEISEKSEIFDDQFSVERPDGSNFTLKIRSTKLEDSAMYFCASTPARGSDTQYFGPGTRLTVL.

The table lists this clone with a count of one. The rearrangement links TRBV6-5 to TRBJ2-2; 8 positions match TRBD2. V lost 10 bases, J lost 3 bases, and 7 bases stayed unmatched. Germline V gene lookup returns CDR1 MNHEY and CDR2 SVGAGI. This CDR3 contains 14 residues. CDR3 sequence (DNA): TGTGCCACCTCGGGGGGGGACCACACCGGGGAGCTGTTTTTT. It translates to CATSGGDHTGELFF.

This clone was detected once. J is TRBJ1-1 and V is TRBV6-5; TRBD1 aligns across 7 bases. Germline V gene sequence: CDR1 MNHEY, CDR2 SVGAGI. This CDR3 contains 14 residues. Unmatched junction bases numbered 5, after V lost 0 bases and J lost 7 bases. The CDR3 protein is CASSYSGRGLEAFF. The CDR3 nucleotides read TGTGCCAGCAGTTACTCGGGTAGGGGGCTTGAAGCTTTCTTT.

In DNA, the CDR3 is TGTGCCTGGAGGGATTTGGCGGGGGGATTCACAGATACGCAGTATTTT. Its translation: CAWRDLAGGFTDTQYF. V is TRBV30 and J is TRBJ2-3; 8 nucleotides align to TRBD2. Germline V gene lookup returns CDR1 GTSNPN and CDR2 SVGIG (reference sequence). The CDR3 consists of 16 residues. Germline trimming cut 3 bases from V and 2 bases from J; bases unmatched to any gene: 10.

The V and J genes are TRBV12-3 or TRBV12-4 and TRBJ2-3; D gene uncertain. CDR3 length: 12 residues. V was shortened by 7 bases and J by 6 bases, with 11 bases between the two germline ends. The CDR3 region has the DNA TGTGCCAGCACCTTACAATGGGATACGCAGTATTTT. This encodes CASTLQWDTQYF.

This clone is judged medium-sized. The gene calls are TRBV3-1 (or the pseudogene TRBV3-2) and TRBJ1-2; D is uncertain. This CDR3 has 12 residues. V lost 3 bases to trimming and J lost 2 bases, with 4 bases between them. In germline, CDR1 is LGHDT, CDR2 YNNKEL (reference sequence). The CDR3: CASSQANYGYTF. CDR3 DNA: TGTGCCAGCAGCCAGGCGAACTATGGCTACACCTTC.

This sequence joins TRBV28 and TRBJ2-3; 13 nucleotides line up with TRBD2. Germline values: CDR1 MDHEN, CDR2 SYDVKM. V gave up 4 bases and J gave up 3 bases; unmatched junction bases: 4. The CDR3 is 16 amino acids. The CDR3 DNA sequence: TGTGCCAGCAGTTACCCGGGACTAGCGGGGACAGATACGCAGTATTTT. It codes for CASSYPGLAGTDTQYF.

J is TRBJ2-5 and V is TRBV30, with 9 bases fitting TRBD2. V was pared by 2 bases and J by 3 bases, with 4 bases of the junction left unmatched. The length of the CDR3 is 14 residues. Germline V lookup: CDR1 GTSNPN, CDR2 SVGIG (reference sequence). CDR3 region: CAWSSPSGEETQYF. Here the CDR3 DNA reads TGTGCCTGGAGTTCCCCTAGCGGGGAAGAGACCCAGTACTTC.

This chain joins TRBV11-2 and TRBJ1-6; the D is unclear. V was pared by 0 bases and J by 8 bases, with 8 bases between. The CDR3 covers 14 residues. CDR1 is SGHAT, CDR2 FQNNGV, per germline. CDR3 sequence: CASSLDGRDSPLHF. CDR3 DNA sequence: TGTGCCAGCAGCTTAGATGGTCGGGATTCACCCCTCCACTTT.